These 12 T cell receptor beta chains were sequenced from one sample in a study of cytomegalovirus exposure and HLA in healthy donors. Both 60 Vbeta primers and 13 Jbeta primers went into the PCR. The table came from immunoSEQ multiplex PCR; TCRdb's copy has only in-frame clones and leaves some out. The repertoire holds 150,000 or so clones, with around 80% as singletons. Input material: PBMCs. Receptor source: a man aged 40-49 years in good health and CMV-seropositive.

The V call is TRBV6-6, the J call TRBJ1-5; TRBD1 is a possible D gene (5 bases). CDR1 MNHNY and CDR2 SVGAGI come from the germline V gene (reference sequence). V was clipped by 6 bases and J by 0 bases, with 15 bases between them. The CDR3 is 16 residues long. The chain's CDR3 is CASRPPGRHSNQPQHF. The CDR3 DNA reads TGTGCCAGCAGACCCCCAGGGAGGCATAGCAATCAGCCCCAGCATTTT.

This clone was seen a handful of times. The J gene is TRBJ1-1, the V gene TRBV7-8; 10 bases are a match to TRBD1. Germline CDR1 SGHVS, CDR2 FQNEAQ. The CDR3 spans 17 residues. The junction had 7 bases not matched to a gene; V was cut back by 3 bases and J by 0 bases. The CDR3 DNA follows: TGTGCCAGCAGCTTCGGGACAGGGGCACGAATGAACACTGAAGCTTTCTTT. Its translation is CASSFGTGARMNTEAFF.

The rearrangement links TRBV6-5 to TRBJ2-5; tentative D call: TRBD2 (6 bases). V was pared by 4 bases and J by 1 base, with 10 bases between. Per the germline V gene, CDR1 is MNHEY and CDR2 is SVGAGI. The CDR3 loop spans 14 amino acids. CDR3 residues: CASSSGTPQETQYF. In nucleotides, the CDR3 is TGTGCCAGCAGTTCCGGGACTCCCCAAGAGACCCAGTACTTC.

The genes are TRBV29-1 and TRBJ2-5; 10 nucleotides agree with TRBD2. The end of the DNA is better explained by TRBJ2-7, so the J call may be wrong. The CDR3 extends over 13 amino acids. From germline, CDR1 is SQVTM and CDR2 ANQGSEA. The CDR3 loop reads CSVLAGGQVEQYF. DNA of the CDR3: TGCAGCGTTTTAGCGGGAGGTCAAGTCGAGCAGTACTTC.

V gene TRBV5-4 combines with J gene TRBJ2-3; TRBD2 matches 7 bases. Germline assignment: CDR1 SGHNT and CDR2 YYREEE (reference sequence). This CDR3 is 15 amino acids long. V shed 1 base, J shed 1 base, and the junction held 3 bases outside the gene matches. The CDR3: CASSLREAGTDTQYF. As DNA, the CDR3 is TGTGCCAGCAGCTTGCGGGAGGCGGGCACAGATACGCAGTATTTT.

This clone was seen a single time. The V gene is TRBV5-6, the J gene TRBJ2-4; tentative D call: TRBD1 (6 bases). CDR3 size: 13 residues. Per the germline V gene, CDR1 is SGHDT and CDR2 is YYEEEE. V lost 4 bases to trimming and J lost 12 bases, with 17 bases between them. The DNA of the CDR3 is TGTGCCAGCAGCCCTTCGGGTGCGGACAGTCAGTACTTC. Its translation is CASSPSGADSQYF.

This clone was seen once. V is TRBV14 and J is TRBJ2-1, with TRBD2 matching over 11 bases. The V and J ends lost 7 bases and 5 bases, in that order; junction bases with no gene match: 10. The CDR3 is made up of 16 amino acids. Germline assignment: CDR1 SGHDN and CDR2 FVKESK. CDR3 DNA: TGTGCCAGCACCTTAGCGGGAGGGAACCCCAACAATGAGCAGTTCTTC. Its translation is CASTLAGGNPNNEQFF.

This clone was counted between two and nine times. The chain uses TRBV18 and TRBJ2-7, with D perhaps TRBD2 (5 bases). The CDR3 is made up of 16 amino acids. Germline lookup yields CDR1 KGHSH and CDR2 LQKENI. The V gene lost 3 bases and the J gene lost 6 bases, with 21 bases spanning the gap. CDR3 in DNA: TGTGCCAGCTCACCCCGGGGAGCCCAACCCACGGTCGAGCAGTACTTC. Translation: CASSPRGAQPTVEQYF.

The rearrangement joins TRBV2 to TRBJ2-5, with TRBD2 matching over 7 bases. Trimming took 11 bases from V and 4 from J; bases not matched to a gene: 13. Germline V gives CDR1 SNHLY, CDR2 FYNNEI. This CDR3 has 14 residues. CDR3 bases: TGTGCCTCCAGACGGGCGGGAGTGAGAGAGACCCAGTACTTC. Its translation: CASRRAGVRETQYF.

The rearrangement links TRBV4-3 to TRBJ2-5, with 8 positions matching TRBD2. This CDR3 spans 13 amino acids. CDR1 and CDR2 from the germline V gene are LGHNA and YSLEER. J gave up 3 bases and V 4 bases, and 1 base lay outside the gene matches. The CDR3 loop is CASSPGREETQYF. CDR3 nucleotides: TGCGCCAGCAGCCCCGGGAGGGAAGAGACCCAGTACTTC.

This sequence joins TRBV4-1 and TRBJ2-6; perhaps TRBD2 as D (5 bases). CDR1 and CDR2 from the germline V gene are MGHRA and YSYEKL. Trimming stripped 1 base from V and 7 bases from J, with 14 bases between. CDR3 size: 16 residues. CDR3 in DNA: TGCGCCAGCAGCCAAGTCCGGGGTATCATAGCCAACGTCCTGACTTTC. Residues: CASSQVRGIIANVLTF.

The chain joins TRBV11-2 to TRBJ2-5; 12 nucleotides align to TRBD2. Germline CDR1 and CDR2: SGHAT and FQNNGV. V lost 3 bases to trimming and J lost 5 bases; unmatched junction nucleotides: 4. This CDR3 region has 15 residues. The CDR3 region has the DNA TGTGCCAGCAGCTTCGCCCTAGCGGGAGGGGAGACCCAGTACTTC. It specifies CASSFALAGGETQYF.